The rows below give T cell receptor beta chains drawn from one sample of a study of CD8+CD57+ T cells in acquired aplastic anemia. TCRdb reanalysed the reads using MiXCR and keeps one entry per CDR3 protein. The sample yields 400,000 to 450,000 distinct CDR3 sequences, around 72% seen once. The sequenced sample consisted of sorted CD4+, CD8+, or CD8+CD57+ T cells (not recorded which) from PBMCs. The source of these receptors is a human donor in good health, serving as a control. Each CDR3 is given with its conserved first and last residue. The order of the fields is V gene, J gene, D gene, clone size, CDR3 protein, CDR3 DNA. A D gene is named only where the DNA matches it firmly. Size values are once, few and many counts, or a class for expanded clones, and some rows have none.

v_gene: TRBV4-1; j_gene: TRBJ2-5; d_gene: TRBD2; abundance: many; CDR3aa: CASSQMAGGREETQYF; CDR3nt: TGCGCCAGCAGCCAGATGGCCGGGGGGAGAGAAGAGACCCAGTACTTC
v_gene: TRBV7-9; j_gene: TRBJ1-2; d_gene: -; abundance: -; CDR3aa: CASTTDGHTYGYAF; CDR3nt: TGTGCCAGCACAACGGACGGTCATACCTATGGCTACGCCTTC
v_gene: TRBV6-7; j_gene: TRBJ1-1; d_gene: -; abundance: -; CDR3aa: CASQVEVGNTEAFF; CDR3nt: TGTGCCAGCCAAGTCGAAGTTGGGAACACTGAAGCTTTCTTT
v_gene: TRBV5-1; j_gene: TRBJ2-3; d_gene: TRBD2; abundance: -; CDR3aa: CASSFSGGSTDTQCF; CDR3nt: TGCGCCAGCAGCTTTTCGGGGGGGAGCACAGATACGCAGTGTTTT
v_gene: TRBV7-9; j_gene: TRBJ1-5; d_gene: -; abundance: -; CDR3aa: CASQVGEGQPQHFQHF; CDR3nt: -
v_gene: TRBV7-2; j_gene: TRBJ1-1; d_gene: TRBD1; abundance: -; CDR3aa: CASSFRSSGGRGNTEAFF; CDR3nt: TGTGCCAGCAGCTTCAGGTCGTCAGGGGGCAGAGGAAACACTGAAGCTTTCTTT
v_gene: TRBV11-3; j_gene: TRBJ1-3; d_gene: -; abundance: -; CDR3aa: CASSLDGPGSGNTIYF; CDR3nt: TGTGCCAGCAGCTTGGATGGACCGGGGTCCGGAAACACCATATATTTT
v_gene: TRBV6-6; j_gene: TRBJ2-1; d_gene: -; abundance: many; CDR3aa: CASSFSGHEQFF; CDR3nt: TGTGCCAGCAGTTTTAGTGGTCATGAGCAGTTCTTC
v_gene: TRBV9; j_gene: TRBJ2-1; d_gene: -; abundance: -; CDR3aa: CASSLDRSSHSEQFF; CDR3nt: TGTGCCAGCAGCCTCGACCGGTCCTCCCACAGTGAGCAGTTCTTC
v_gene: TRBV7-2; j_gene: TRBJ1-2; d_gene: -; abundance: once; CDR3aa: CASSLRREGRAVLTF; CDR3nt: TGTGCCAGCAGCTTACGACGGGAAGGGAGAGCAGTACTTACCTTC
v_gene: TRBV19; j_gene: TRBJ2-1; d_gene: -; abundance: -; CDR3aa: CASSIDSSYNEQFF; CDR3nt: TGTGCCAGTAGTATAGACAGCTCCTACAATGAGCAGTTCTTC
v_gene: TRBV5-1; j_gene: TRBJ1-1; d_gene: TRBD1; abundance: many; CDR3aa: CASSSSTGGYTEAFF; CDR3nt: TGCGCCAGCAGCTCTTCGACAGGGGGGTACACTGAAGCTTTCTTT
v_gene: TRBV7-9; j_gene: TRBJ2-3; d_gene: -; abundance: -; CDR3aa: CASSLDQGGTDTQYF; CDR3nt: TGTGCCAGCAGCTTAGATCAGGGGGGGACAGATACGCAGTATTTT
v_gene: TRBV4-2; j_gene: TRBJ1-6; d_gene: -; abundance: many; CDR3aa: CASSQEGVSYNSPLHF; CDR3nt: TGTGCCAGCAGCCAGGAGGGGGTGTCCTATAATTCACCCCTCCACTTT
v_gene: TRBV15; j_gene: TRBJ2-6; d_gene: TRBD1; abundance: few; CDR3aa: CATSRDRQSGANVLTF; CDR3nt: TGTGCCACCAGCAGGGACAGGCAGTCTGGGGCCAACGTCCTGACTTTC
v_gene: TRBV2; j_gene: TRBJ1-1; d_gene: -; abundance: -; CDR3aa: CASSLGITQSNTEAFF; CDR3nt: TGTGCCAGCAGCTTGGGAATTACGCAATCGAACACTGAAGCTTTCTTT
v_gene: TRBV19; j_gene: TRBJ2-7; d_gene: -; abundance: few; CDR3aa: CAWRDTLNEQYF; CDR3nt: TGTGCCTGGAGGGACACCCTTAATGAGCAGTACTTC
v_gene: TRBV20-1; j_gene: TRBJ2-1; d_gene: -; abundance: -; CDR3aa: CSAGGRREEQFF; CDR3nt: TGCAGTGCGGGTGGGCGGAGGGAAGAACAGTTCTTC
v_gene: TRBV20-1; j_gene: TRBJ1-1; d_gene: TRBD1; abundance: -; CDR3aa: CSAADEAQGATEAFF; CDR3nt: TGCAGCGCCGCGGATGAGGCGCAGGGGGCGACTGAAGCTTTCTTT
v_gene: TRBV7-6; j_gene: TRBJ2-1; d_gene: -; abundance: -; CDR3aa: CATIKGGRWFFGQFF; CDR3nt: -
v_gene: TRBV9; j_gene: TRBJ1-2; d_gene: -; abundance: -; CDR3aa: CASGQQGTTEAFSF; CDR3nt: TGTGCCAGCGGACAACAGGGTACCACTGAAGCTTTCTCCTTC
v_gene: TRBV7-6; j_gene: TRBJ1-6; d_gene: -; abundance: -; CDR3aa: CASSVGAAFSPLHF; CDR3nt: TGTGCCAGCAGCGTCGGGGCCGCCTTTTCCCCCCTCCACTTT
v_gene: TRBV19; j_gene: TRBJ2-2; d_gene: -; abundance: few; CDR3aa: CASSIGRLNTGELFF; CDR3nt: TGTGCCAGTAGTATCGGGCGGCTGAACACCGGGGAGCTGTTTTTT
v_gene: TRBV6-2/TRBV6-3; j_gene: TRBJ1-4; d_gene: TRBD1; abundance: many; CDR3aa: CASRHTAGQDHATNEKLFF; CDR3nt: TGTGCCAGCAGACATACGGCGGGACAGGATCACGCAACTAATGAAAAACTGTTTTTT
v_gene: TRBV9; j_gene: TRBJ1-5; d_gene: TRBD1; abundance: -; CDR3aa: CASSLVQGSGQTQHF; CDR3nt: TGTGCCAGCAGCTTAGTACAGGGGTCTGGTCAGACCCAGCATTTT
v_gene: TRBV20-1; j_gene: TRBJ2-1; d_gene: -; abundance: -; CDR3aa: CSARGTTADNEQFF; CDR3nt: TGCAGTGCTAGAGGCACGACAGCGGACAATGAGCAGTTCTTC
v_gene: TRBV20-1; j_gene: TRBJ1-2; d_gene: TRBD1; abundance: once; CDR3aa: CSANWGTGVSYGYTF; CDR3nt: TGCAGTGCTAACTGGGGGACAGGGGTTAGTTATGGCTACACCTTC
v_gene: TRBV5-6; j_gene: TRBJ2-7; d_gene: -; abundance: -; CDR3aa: CASSPERTEQYF; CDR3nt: TGTGCCAGCAGCCCGGAACGGACCGAGCAGTACTTC
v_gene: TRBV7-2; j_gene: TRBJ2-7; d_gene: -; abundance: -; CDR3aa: CASSAEWRRAPTNQYF; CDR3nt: TGTGCCAGCAGCGCAGAATGGAGGAGAGCTCCTACGAACCAGTACTTC
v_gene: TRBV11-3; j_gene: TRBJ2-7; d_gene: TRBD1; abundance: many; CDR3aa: CASSMGGQGFHEQYF; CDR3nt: TGTGCCAGCAGCATGGGGGGACAGGGATTCCACGAGCAGTACTTC
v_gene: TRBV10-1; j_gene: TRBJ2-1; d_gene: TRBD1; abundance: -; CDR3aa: CAITRTGDNEQFF; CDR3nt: TGTGCCATCACCAGGACAGGGGACAATGAGCAGTTCTTC
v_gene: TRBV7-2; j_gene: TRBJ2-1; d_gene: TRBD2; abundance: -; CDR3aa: CASRPEGGGTGEQFF; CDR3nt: TGTGCCAGCAGGCCAGAGGGCGGGGGGACCGGTGAGCAGTTCTTC
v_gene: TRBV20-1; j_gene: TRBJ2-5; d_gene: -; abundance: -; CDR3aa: CSVTQGALNNF; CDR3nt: TGCAGTGTTACGCAGGGAGCTCTGAACAACTTC